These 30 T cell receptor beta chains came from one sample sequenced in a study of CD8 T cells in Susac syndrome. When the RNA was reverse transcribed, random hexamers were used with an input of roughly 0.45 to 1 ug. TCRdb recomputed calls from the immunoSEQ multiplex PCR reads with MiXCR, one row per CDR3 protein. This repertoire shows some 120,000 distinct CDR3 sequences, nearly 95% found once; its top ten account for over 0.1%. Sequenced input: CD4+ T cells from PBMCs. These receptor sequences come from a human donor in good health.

CDR3: CASSPDSPNIPMNTEAFF. DNA for the CDR3: TGTGCCAGCTCACCAGATAGCCCAAATATACCGATGAACACTGAAGCTTTCTTT. V and J are TRBV18 and TRBJ1-1; D is undetermined. This CDR3 is built from 18 residues. CDR1 is KGHSH, CDR2 LQKENI, per germline. V was trimmed by 2 bases and J by 0 bases, leaving 19 bases between them.

In DNA, the CDR3 is TGTGCCAGCAGTTCCGCCGGGACCCTTTTGTTCTTC. This sequence encodes CASSSAGTLLFF. The gene calls are TRBV27 and TRBJ2-1; D possibly matches TRBD1 or TRBD2 (5 bases each). CDR3 length equals 12 residues. Germline V lookup: CDR1 MNHEY, CDR2 SMNVEV (reference sequence). V lost 4 bases to trimming and J lost 15 bases, with 16 bases between them.

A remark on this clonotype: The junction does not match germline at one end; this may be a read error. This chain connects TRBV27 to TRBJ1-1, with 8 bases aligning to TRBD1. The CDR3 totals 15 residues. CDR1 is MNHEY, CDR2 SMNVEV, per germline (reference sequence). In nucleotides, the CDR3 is TGTGCCAGCACTTTACGGGACAGGTGGAACACTGAAGCTTTCTTT. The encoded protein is CASTLRDRWNTEAFF.

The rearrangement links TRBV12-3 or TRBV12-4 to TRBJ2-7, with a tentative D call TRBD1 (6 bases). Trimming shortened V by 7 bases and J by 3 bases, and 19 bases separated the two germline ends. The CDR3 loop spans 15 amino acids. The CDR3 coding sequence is TGTGCCAGCACTTCAGGACAGCCTCCGGTCTACGAGCAGTACTTC. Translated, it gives CASTSGQPPVYEQYF.

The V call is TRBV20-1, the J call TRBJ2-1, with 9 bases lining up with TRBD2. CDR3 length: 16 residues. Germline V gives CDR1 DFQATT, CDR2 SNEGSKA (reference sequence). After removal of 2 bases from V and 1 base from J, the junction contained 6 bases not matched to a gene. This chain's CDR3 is CSARPSGRMSYNEQFF. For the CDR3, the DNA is TGCAGTGCTAGACCCAGCGGGAGGATGTCCTACAATGAGCAGTTCTTC.

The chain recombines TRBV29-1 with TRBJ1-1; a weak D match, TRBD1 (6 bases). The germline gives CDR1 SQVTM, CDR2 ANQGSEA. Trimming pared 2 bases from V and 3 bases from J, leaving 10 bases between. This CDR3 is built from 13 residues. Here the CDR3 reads CSVETQGHTEAFF. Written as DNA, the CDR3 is TGCAGCGTTGAAACTCAGGGGCACACTGAAGCTTTCTTT.

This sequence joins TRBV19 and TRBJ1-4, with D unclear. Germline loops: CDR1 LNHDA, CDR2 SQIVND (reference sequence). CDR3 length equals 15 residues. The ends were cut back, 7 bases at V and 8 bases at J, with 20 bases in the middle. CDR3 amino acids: CASTPGVGRREKLFF. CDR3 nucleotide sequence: TGTGCCAGTACCCCAGGTGTCGGACGCAGAGAAAAACTGTTTTTT. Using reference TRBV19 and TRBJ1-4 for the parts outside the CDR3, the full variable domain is DGGITQSPKYLFRKEGQNVTLSCEQNLNHDAMYWYRQDPGQGLRLIYYSQIVNDFQKGDIAEGYSVSREKKESFPLTVTSAQKNPTAFYLCASTPGVGRREKLFFGSGTQLSVL.

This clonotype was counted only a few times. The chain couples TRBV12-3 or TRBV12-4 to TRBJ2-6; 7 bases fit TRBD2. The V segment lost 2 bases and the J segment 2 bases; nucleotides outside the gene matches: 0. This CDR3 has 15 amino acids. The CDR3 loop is CASSLRGAGANVLTF. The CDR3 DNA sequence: TGTGCCAGCAGTTTACGGGGGGCTGGGGCCAACGTCCTGACTTTC.

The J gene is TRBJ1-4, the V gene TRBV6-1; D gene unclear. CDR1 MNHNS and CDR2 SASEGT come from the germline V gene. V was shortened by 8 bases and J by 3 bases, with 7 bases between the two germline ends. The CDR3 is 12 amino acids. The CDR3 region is CASGRANEKLFF. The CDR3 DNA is TGTGCCAGCGGTCGAGCTAATGAAAAACTGTTTTTT.

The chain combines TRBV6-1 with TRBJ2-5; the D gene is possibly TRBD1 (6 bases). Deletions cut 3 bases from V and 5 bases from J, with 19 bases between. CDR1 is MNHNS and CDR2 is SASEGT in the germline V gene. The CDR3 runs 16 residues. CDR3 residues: CASSDSGTNLMETQYF. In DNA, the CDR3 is TGTGCCAGCAGTGATTCCGGGACAAACTTGATGGAGACCCAGTACTTC.

The CDR3 protein is CASSRLDTYNEQFF. The CDR3 nucleotides are TGTGCCAGCAGCCGCCTAGACACCTACAATGAGCAGTTCTTC. The V call is TRBV14, the J call TRBJ2-1; D remains unclear. Germline lookup yields CDR1 SGHDN and CDR2 FVKESK. This CDR3 contains 14 residues. The V and J ends lost 4 bases and 2 bases respectively, with 9 bases between them.

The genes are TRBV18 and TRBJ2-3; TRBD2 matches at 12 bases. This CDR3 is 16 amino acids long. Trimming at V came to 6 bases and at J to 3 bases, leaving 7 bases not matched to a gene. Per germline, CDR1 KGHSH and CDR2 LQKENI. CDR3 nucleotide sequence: TGTGCCAGCTCTCCAAGGACTAGCGGGGTAACAGATACGCAGTATTTT. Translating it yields CASSPRTSGVTDTQYF.

The CDR3 spells CASSLGPGQPSGYEQYF. The DNA for the CDR3 is TGCGCCAGCAGCTTGGGCCCGGGACAGCCCTCAGGCTACGAGCAGTACTTC. This chain uses TRBV5-1 with TRBJ2-7; 7 nucleotides agree with TRBD1. Germline V gene data show CDR1 as SGHRS and CDR2 as YFSETQ. This CDR3 is 17 amino acids long. The trim removed 0 bases at V and 3 bases at J, leaving 12 bases unmatched.

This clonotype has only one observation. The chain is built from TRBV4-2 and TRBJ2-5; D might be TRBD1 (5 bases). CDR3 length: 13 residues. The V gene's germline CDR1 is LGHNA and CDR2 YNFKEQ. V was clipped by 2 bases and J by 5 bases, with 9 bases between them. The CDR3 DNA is TGTGCCAGCAGCCAATCGGCAGGGGAGACCCAGTACTTC. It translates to CASSQSAGETQYF.

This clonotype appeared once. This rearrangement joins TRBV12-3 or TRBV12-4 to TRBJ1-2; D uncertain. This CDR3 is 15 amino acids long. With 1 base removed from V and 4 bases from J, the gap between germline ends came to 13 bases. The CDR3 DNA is TGTGCCAGCAGTTTAGTAGCTGCCCAGAGCTATGGCTACACCTTC. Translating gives CASSLVAAQSYGYTF.

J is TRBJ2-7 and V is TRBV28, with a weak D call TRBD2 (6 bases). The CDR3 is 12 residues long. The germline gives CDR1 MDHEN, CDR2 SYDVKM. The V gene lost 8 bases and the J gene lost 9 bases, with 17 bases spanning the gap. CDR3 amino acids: CASAQGGRGQYF. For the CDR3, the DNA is TGTGCCAGCGCTCAAGGAGGGAGAGGGCAGTACTTC.

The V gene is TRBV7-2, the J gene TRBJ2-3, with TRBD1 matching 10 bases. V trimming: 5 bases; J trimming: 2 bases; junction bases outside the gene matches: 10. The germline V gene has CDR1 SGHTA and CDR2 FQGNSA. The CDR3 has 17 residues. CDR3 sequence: CASSLRDRGRFTDTQYF. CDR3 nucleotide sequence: TGTGCCAGCAGCCTAAGGGACAGGGGACGCTTCACAGATACGCAGTATTTT. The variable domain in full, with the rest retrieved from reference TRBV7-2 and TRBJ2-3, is GAGVSQSPSNKVTEKGKDVELRCDPISGHTALYWYRQSLGQGLEFLIYFQGNSAPDKSGLPSDRFSAERTGGSVSTLTIQRTQQEDSAVYLCASSLRDRGRFTDTQYFGPGTRLTVL.

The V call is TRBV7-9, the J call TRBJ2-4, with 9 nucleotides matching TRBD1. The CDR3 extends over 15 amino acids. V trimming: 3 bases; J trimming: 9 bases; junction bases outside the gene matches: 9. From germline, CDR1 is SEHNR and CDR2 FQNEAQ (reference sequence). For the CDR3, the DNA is TGTGCCAGCAGCTTTCCGGGACAGGGTATCGGCATTCAGTACTTC. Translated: CASSFPGQGIGIQYF. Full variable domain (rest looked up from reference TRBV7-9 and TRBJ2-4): DTGVSQNPRHKITKRGQNVTFRCDPISEHNRLYWYRQTLGQGPEFLTYFQNEAQLEKSRLLSDRFSAERPKGSFSTLEIQRTEQGDSAMYLCASSFPGQGIGIQYFGAGTRLSVL.

Here the CDR3 reads CASSAESDRVSYEQYF. CDR3 in DNA: TGTGCCAGCAGCGCAGAGAGCGACAGGGTGTCCTACGAGCAGTACTTC. This sequence joins TRBV2 and TRBJ2-7, with TRBD1 matching 7 bases. J lost 1 base, V lost 6 bases, and 12 bases had no gene match. The CDR3 is 16 residues long. Per the germline V gene, CDR1 is SNHLY and CDR2 is FYNNEI.

The CDR3 sequence: CASSTGTGLTNTEAFF. CDR3 sequence (DNA): TGTGCCAGCTCAACCGGGACAGGGTTGACGAACACTGAAGCTTTCTTT. The chain employs TRBV18 and TRBJ1-1; 9 bases are a match to TRBD1. J lost 1 base, V lost 5 bases, and 8 bases had no gene match. The CDR3 contains 16 residues. CDR1 is KGHSH, CDR2 LQKENI, per germline.

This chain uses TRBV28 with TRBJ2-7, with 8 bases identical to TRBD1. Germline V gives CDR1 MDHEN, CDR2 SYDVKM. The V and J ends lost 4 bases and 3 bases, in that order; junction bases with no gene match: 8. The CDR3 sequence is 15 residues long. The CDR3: CASSSQPGGGYEQYF. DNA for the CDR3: TGTGCCAGCAGTTCGCAACCAGGGGGCGGCTACGAGCAGTACTTC.

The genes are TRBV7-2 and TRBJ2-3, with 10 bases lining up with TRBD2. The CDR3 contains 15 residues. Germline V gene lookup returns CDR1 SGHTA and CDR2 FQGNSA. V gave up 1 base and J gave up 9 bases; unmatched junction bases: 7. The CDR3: CASSLESGRAGTQYF. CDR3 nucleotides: TGTGCCAGCAGCTTAGAAAGCGGGAGGGCAGGAACGCAGTATTTT.

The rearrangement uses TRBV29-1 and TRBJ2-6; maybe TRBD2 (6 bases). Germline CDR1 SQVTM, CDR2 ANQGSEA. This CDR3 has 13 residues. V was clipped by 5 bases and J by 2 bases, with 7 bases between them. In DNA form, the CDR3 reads TGCAGCGTTTCGGGGGCTGGGGCCAACGTCCTGACTTTC. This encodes CSVSGAGANVLTF.

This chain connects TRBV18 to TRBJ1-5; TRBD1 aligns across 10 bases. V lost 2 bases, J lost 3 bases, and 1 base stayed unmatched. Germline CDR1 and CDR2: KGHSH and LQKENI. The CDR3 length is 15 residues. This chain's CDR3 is CASSPGTGDNQPQHF. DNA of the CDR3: TGTGCCAGCTCACCAGGGACAGGGGACAATCAGCCCCAGCATTTT.

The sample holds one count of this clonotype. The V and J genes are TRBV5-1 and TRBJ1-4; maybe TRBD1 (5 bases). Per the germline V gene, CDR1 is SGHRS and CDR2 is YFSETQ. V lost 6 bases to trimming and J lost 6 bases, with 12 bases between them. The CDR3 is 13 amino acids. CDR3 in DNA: TGCGCCAGCAAGGACACGAGCTATGAAAAACTGTTTTTT. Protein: CASKDTSYEKLFF.

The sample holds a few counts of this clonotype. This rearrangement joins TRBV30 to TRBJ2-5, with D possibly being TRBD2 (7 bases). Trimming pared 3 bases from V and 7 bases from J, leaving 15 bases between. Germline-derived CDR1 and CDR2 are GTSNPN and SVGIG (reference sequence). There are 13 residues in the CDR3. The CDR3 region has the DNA TGTGCCTGGAGCGGGGGGCAGCTGGGGACCCAGTACTTC. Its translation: CAWSGGQLGTQYF.

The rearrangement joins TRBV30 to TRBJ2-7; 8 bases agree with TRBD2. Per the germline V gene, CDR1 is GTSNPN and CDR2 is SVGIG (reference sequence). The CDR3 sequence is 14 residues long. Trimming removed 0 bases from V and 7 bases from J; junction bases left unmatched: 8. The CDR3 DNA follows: TGTGCCTGGAGTGTACGAGCGGGAGTAAAAGAGCAGTACTTC. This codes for CAWSVRAGVKEQYF.

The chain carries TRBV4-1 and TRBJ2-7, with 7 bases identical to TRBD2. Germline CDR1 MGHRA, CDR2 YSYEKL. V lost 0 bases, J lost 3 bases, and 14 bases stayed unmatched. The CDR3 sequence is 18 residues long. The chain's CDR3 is CASSQDQGAGVSSYEQYF. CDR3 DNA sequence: TGCGCCAGCAGCCAAGATCAAGGGGCGGGGGTCTCCAGCTACGAGCAGTACTTC.

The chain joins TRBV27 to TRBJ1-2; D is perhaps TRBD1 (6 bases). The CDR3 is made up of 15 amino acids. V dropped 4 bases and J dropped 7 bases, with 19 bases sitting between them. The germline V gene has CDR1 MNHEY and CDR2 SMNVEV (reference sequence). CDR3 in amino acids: CASSSLDRLVRGYTF. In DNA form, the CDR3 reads TGTGCCAGCAGTTCCCTCGACAGGCTGGTCCGTGGCTACACCTTC.

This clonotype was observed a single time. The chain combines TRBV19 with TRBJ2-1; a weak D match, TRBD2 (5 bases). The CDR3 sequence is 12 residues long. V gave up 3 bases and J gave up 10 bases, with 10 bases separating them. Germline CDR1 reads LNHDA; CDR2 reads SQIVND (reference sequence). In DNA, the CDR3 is TGTGCCAGTAGTATTTGGGGAGACGAGCAGTTCTTC. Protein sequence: CASSIWGDEQFF. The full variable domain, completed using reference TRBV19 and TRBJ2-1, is DGGITQSPKYLFRKEGQNVTLSCEQNLNHDAMYWYRQDPGQGLRLIYYSQIVNDFQKGDIAEGYSVSREKKESFPLTVTSAQKNPTAFYLCASSIWGDEQFFGPGTRLTVL.